The clone carrying this TCR beta chain came up once. The sample is drawn from a study of blood T cell repertoires in COVID-19. Original methodology: Estimation of nucleated cell counts was performed using reference gene primer amplification. Generated by immunoSEQ multiplex PCR, the TCRdb table keeps only in-frame clones and is missing some. V and J calls and clone size are those listed in that table; D and trimming were worked out from the DNA. This sample has about 160,000 clones, with 80% to 95% found just once. Enrolled during active infection, Seattle patients were then followed longitudinally. The CDR3 is 15 residues long.

The receptor was derived from a man aged 25 to 45 with COVID-19, enrolled during active disease. The genes are TRBV21-1 and TRBJ1-6. TRBV21-1 is reported as a pseudogene. Input material: peripheral blood. CDR3 loop: CARSKGPGVEGTLHF. CDR3 coding DNA: TGTGCCAGATCAAAAGGCCCTGGGGTAGAGGGTACCCTCCACTTT.